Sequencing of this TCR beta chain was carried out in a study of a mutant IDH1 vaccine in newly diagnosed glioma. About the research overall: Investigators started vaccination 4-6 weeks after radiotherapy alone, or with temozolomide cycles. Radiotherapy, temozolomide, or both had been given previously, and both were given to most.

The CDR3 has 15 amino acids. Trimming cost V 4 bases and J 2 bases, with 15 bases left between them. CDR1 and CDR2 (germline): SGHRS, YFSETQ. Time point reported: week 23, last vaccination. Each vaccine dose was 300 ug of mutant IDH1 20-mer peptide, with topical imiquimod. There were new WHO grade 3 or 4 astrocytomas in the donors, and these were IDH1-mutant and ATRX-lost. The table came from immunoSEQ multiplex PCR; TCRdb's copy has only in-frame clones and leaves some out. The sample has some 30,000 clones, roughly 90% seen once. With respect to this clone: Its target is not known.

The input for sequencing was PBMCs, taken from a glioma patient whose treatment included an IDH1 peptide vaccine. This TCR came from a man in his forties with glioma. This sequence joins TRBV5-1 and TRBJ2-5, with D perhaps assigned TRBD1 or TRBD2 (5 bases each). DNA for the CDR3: TGCGCCAGCAGCCTTGGGACCGCTTATCAAGAGACCCAGTACTTC. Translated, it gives CASSLGTAYQETQYF.